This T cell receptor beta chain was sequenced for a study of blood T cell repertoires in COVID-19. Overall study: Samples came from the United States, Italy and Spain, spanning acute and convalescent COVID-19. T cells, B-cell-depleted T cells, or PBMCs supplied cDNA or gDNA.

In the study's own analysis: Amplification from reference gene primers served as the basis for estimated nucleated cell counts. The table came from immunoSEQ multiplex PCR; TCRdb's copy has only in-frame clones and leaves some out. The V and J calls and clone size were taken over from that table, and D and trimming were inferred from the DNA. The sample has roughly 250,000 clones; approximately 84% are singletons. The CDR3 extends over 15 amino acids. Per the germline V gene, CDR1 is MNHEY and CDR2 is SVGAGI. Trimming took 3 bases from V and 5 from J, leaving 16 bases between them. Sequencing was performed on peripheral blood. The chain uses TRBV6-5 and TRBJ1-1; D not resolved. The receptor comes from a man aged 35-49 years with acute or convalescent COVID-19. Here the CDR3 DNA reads TGTGCCAGCAGTTATTCTATAGCCAGAACAACTGAAGCTTTCTTT. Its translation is CASSYSIARTTEAFF.